The rows below give T cell receptor beta chains drawn from one sample of a study of T cell clones after liver transplantation. Profiled with immunoSEQ multiplex PCR; TCRdb holds only in-frame clones, not every one. The sample lists 12,000 to 15,000 clones; over 90% were seen once. The source material was CD8+ T cells from blood, sampled before liver transplant. The receptors were gathered from a human donor who received a liver transplant. CDR3s include the opening cysteine and the closing phenylalanine or tryptophan. The D gene is left open where the match is weak. The size field is filled for only some rows; it gives once, few, many or a size class.

>-|TRBV1|-|TRBJ2-7
CTSSRRDRDYEQYF
TGCACCAGCAGCCGGCGGGACAGAGACTACGAGCAGTACTTC
>TRBD2|TRBV27|once|TRBJ2-5
CASSLVAGDQETQYF
TGTGCCAGCAGTTTAGTAGCGGGAGACCAAGAGACCCAGTACTTC
>-|TRBV27|-|TRBJ1-1
CASSPRPGTPFEAFF
TGTGCCAGCAGCCCCCGACCTGGGACACCATTTGAAGCTTTCTTT
>-|TRBV6-5|-|TRBJ2-2
CASSYGEAANTGELFF
TGTGCCAGCAGTTACGGGGAGGCAGCGAACACCGGGGAGCTGTTTTTT
>TRBD1|TRBV7-8|-|TRBJ1-3
CASSLGQGDGNTIYF
TGTGCCAGCAGCTTAGGGCAGGGGGATGGAAACACCATATATTTT
>TRBD2|TRBV15|-|TRBJ2-5
CATSRDVTSGKGETQYF
TGTGCCACCAGCAGAGATGTGACTAGCGGAAAAGGGGAGACCCAGTACTTC
>-|TRBV19|-|TRBJ1-5
CASSAPGSLDDQPQHF
TGTGCCAGTAGTGCCCCCGGGTCCCTAGACGATCAGCCCCAGCATTTT
>TRBD2|TRBV7-2|-|TRBJ2-1
CASSLPETSGRPSYNEQFF
TGTGCCAGCAGCTTACCCGAGACTAGCGGGAGGCCTTCCTACAATGAGCAGTTCTTC
>TRBD1|TRBV15|once|TRBJ1-2
CATSRTGTGEEGYTF
TGTGCCACCAGCAGAACTGGGACAGGGGAAGAAGGCTACACCTTC
>-|TRBV4-1|-|TRBJ2-5
CASSQGAGQETQYF
TGCGCCAGCAGCCAAGGGGCTGGCCAAGAGACCCAGTACTTC